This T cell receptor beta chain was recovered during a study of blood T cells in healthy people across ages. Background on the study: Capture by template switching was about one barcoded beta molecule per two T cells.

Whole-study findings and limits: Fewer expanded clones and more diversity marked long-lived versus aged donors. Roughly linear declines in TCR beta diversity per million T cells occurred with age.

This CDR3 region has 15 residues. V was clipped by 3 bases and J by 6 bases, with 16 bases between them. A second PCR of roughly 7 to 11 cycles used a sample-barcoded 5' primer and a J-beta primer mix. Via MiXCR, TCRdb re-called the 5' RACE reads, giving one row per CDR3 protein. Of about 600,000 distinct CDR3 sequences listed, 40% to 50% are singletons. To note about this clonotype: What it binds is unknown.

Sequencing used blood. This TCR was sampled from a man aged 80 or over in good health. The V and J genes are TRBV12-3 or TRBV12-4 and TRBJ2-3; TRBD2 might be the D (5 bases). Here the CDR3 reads CASSFDGKTTDTQYF. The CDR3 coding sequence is TGTGCCAGCAGTTTCGACGGGAAGACGACGGATACGCAGTATTTT.